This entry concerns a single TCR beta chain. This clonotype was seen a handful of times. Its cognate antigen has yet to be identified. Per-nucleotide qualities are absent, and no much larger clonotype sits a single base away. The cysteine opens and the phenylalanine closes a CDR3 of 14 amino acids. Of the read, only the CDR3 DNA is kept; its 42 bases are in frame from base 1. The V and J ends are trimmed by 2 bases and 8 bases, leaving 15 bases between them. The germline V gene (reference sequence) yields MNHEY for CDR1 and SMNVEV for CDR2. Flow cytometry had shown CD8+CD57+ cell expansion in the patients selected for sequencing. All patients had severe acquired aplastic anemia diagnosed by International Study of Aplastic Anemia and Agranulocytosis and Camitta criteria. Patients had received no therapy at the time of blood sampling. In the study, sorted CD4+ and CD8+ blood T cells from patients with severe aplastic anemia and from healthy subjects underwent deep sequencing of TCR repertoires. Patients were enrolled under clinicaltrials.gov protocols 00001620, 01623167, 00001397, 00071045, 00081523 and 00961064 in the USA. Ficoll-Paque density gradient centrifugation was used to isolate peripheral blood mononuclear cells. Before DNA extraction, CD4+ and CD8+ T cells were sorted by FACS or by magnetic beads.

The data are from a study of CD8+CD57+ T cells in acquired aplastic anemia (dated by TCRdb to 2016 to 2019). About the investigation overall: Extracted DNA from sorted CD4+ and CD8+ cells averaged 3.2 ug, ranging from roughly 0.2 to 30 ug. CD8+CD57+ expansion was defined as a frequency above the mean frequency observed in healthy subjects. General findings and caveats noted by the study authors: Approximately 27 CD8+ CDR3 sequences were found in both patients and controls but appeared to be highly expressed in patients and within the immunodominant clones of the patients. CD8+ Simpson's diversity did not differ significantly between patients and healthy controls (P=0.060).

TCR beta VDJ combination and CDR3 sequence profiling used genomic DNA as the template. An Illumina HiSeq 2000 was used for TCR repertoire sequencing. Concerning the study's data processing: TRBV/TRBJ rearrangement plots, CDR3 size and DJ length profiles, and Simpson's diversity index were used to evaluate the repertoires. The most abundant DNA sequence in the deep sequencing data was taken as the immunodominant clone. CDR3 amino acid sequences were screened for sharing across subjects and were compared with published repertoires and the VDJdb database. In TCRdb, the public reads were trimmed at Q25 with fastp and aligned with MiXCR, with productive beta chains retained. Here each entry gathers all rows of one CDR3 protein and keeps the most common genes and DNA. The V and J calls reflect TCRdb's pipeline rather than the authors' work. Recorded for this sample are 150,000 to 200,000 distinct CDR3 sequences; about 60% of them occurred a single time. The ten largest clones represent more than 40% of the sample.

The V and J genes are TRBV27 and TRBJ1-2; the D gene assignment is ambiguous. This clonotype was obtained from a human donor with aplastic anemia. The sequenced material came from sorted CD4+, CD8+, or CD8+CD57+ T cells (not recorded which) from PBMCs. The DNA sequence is TGTGCCAGCAGTTTAGCCGTCGGGCAGGAAGGCTACACCTTC. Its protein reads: CASSLAVGQEGYTF.